The entry that follows covers one T cell receptor beta chain sequence. These data belong to a study of cytomegalovirus exposure and HLA in healthy donors. In the PCR, 60 Vbeta and 13 Jbeta primers were used. Only in-frame clones appear in the TCRdb table, and some are missing; sequencing was by immunoSEQ multiplex PCR. Of about 200,000 clones in the sample, around 79% were seen once. The CDR3 contains 14 residues. Germline CDR1 ENHRY, CDR2 SYGVKD. The V gene end was trimmed by 5 bases and the J gene end by 6 bases; junction bases not matched to a gene: 4. V and J are TRBV10-3 and TRBJ2-1, with 10 positions matching TRBD1. Specimen: PBMCs. The clonotype comes from a male donor in good health and CMV-seropositive. CDR3 sequence: CAISRQGAPNEQFF. The CDR3 region has the DNA TGTGCCATCAGTCGACAGGGGGCGCCCAATGAGCAGTTCTTC.